Reported below is one TCR beta chain. Its target is unknown. The sample originates from a study of shared clonotypes between healthy human individuals. DNA at around 210 ng, about 30,000 T cell genomes, went into sorted-subset replicate PCRs. Sequencing used immunoSEQ multiplex PCR; TCRdb keeps in-frame clones, though not all of them. The sample lists 2,500,000 or so clones; 80% to 95% were seen once. The study, taken as a whole, reports: Rarefaction demonstrated incomplete sorted-subset sequencing despite large depth. Larger estimated richness was generally recorded for naive subsets relative to memory subsets.

The CDR3 covers 14 residues. The germline V gene encodes CDR1 SEHNR and CDR2 FQNEAQ (reference sequence). The V gene lost 4 bases and the J gene lost 2 bases, with 12 bases spanning the gap. The clonotype comes from a man aged 18 to 29 in good health. Some clones in this sample may be carry-over from other donors' samples. Input material: naive CD4+ T cells from PBMCs. Specified subset: CD45RA+ positively selected. J is TRBJ2-7 and V is TRBV7-9; D gene unclear. The DNA of the CDR3 is TGTGCCAGCAGCTCGCTAGGTCGGGCCTACGAGCAGTACTTC. This gives the protein CASSSLGRAYEQYF.